The T cell receptor beta chain under discussion was sequenced for a study of T cells in Graves' hyperthyroidism and ophthalmopathy. Study results and limitations: Before onset, ophthalmopathy was predicted by the model a median roughly six months earlier.

Regions amplified from RNA transcripts were the TCR beta CDR3 regions. First-round RT-PCR with HTBI primers amplified the TCR CDR3 region. TCRdb processed the multiplex PCR reads anew with MiXCR; each CDR3 protein has one entry. This sample has roughly 570,000 distinct CDR3 sequences, with around 46% found just once. Notes on this clonotype: The target antigen is unknown.

Those patients with uncontrolled infection, other autoimmune disease, pregnancy or lactation were excluded. Sequencing was performed on peripheral blood or thyroid tissue (not recorded which). The source is a woman under 30 with Graves' hyperthyroidism.

CDR3 sequence: CASSLAGTGMVKLFF. CDR3 coding DNA: TGTGCCAGCAGCTTAGCCGGGACAGGGATGGTCAAACTGTTTTTT. The chain uses TRBV7-8 and TRBJ1-4; 9 bases agree with TRBD1. The trim removed 0 bases at V and 11 bases at J, leaving 7 bases unmatched. Germline CDR1 and CDR2: SGHVS and FQNEAQ. CDR3 length: 15 amino acids.